The source of this T cell receptor beta chain is a study of beta chain features in type 1 diabetes. Findings of the study overall: Possibly, sequencing cDNA over-represented cells that had high TCR expression levels. Researchers report that Type 1 diabetes patients had moderately but significantly shorter TCRB CDR3s across all four CD4+ subsets.

Reverse transcription of all isolated RNA meant that expressed TCRB transcripts were sequenced. Profiling relied on immunoSEQ multiplex PCR, and the TCRdb table lists in-frame clones only, not all of them. The sample shows about 640,000 clones, around 12% of them seen only once. The CDR3 consists of 16 residues. V was clipped by 6 bases and J by 5 bases, with 22 bases between them. CDR1 and CDR2 (germline): MGHRA, YSYEKL. About this clone: Its target is unknown.

The sequencing sample was made of naive CD4+ T cells from blood. The chain has TRBV4-1 and TRBJ1-2; D remains unclear. This clonotype was obtained from a man aged 25 to 40 with type 1 diabetes. The CDR3 region is CASSRLEPGWEYGYTF. The DNA of the CDR3 is TGCGCCAGCAGTCGCCTAGAACCGGGGTGGGAATATGGCTACACCTTC.